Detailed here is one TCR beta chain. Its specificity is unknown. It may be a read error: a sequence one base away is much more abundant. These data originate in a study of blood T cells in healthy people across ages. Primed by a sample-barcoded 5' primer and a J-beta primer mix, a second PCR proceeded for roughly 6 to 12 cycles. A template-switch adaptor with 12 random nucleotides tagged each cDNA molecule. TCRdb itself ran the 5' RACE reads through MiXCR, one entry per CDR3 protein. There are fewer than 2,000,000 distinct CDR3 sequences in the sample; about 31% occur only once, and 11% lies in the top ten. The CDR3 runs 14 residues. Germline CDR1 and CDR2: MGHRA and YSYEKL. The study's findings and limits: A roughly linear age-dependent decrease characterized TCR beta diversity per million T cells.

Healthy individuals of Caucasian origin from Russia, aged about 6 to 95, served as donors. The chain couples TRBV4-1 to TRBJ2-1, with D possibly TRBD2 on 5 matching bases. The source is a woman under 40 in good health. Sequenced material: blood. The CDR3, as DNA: TGCACCAGCAGCCAATTCGGGATCTTCAATGAGCAGTTCTTC. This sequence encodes CTSSQFGIFNEQFF.